This T cell receptor beta chain was sequenced for a study of cytomegalovirus exposure and HLA in healthy donors listed by TCRdb under 2017. Regarding the complete study: The 670 or so repertoires of the first cohort and the roughly 110 validation repertoires were produced on the same platform, according to a later analysis. The aim of the study was to test whether cataloging public T cell receptors could identify signatures of past pathogen exposure. Besides the first cohort of approximately 710 subjects, a separate validation cohort made up of about 120 different subjects was used. The study combined high-throughput TCR immunosequencing, statistical association of individual TCRs with disease status, and machine learning to predict cytomegalovirus infection status. General findings and caveats noted by the study authors: Three of the identified cytomegalovirus-associated TCR beta chains were confirmed in vitro to be specific for cytomegalovirus antigens. The classifier was reported to diagnose cytomegalovirus status with high specificity and sensitivity in both the original cohort and the validation cohort. The study listed 150 to 200 TCR beta chains as associated with cytomegalovirus. A later analysis found that TCRs clustered in the first cohort also tended to co-occur in the 95 to 150 validation repertoires, with 94% of cluster scores above 0. While some public TCRs were present in many individuals, most TCR sequences turned up only very rarely across donors. A later analysis lacked HLA typing for the validation cohort, so it scored co-occurrence in that cohort across all 110 or so repertoires. The authors suggested that the approach could potentially be generalized to other disease states and immunological phenotypes.

The CDR1 and CDR2 encoded by the germline V gene are SGDLS and YYNGEE. Clipping removes 4 bases from V and 7 bases from J, with 9 as the unmatched junction base count. The CDR3 covers 16 residues, taking in both the cysteine and the phenylalanine. Left in the record is the CDR3 DNA by itself, 48 bases read in frame from the first base. Regarding this clone: This receptor's antigen is unknown. Base qualities are not recorded, but no much larger clone differs from it by a single base.

Library preparation was by the immunoSEQ multiplex PCR assay. As for the authors' bioinformatics: To diagnose cytomegalovirus status from the catalog of TCR beta chain sequences, a statistical classification framework was built. Here the immuneACCESS table is served through TCRdb, limited to in-frame sequences with V and J called. Missing clones are a known gap in these copies; in checked studies unresolved V genes cover under half, and the rest lacks a known reason. That table is the source of V, J and clone size, and D and trimming were worked out from the DNA. Present in this sample are around 60,000 clones, roughly 90% of which were seen just once. The biggest ten clones account for roughly 1% of the sample. The donors were included in the validation cohort of roughly 130 subjects, a group kept apart from the roughly 670-subject first cohort.

The chain is made from TRBV9 and TRBJ2-1, and 12 junction bases match TRBD2. This TCR was recovered from a man between 18 and 29 years old in good health and CMV-seronegative. Specimen: PBMCs. Here the CDR3 is given as CASSSDLAGGGNEQFF. The nucleotides read TGTGCCAGCAGCTCAGACCTAGCGGGAGGGGGAAATGAGCAGTTCTTC.